This T cell receptor (beta chain) was identified in a study of T cell changes during pregnancy in multiple sclerosis. The CDR3 is 15 residues long. The ends lost 3 bases at V and 0 bases at J; junction bases unmatched: 1. From germline, CDR1 is MNHNS and CDR2 SASEGT. The method was immunoSEQ multiplex PCR; TCRdb's version includes in-frame clones alone and lacks a portion of them. The sample holds over 50,000 clones, over 75% seen once. The V gene is TRBV6-1, the J gene TRBJ2-7, with 11 bases lining up with TRBD1. This specimen consisted of peripheral blood, obtained in the first trimester of pregnancy. The receptor was derived from a female donor in good health, enrolled as a control in a pregnancy study. The CDR3 DNA reads as TGTGCCAGCAGTGACGGACAGGGGGCCTCCTACGAGCAGTACTTC. It translates to CASSDGQGASYEQYF.